This T cell receptor (beta chain) came from a study of shared T cell receptors in the human thymus. CDR1 and CDR2 from the germline V gene are MDHEN and SYDVKM. CDR3 length: 18 residues. The ends lost 0 bases at V and 4 bases at J; junction bases unmatched: 11. Using immunoSEQ multiplex PCR, the repertoire was profiled, and TCRdb retains in-frame clones only, with some absent. In the table there are hundreds of thousands of clones, more than 75% of which are singletons. The data were also submitted as part of a second study, on human thymus T cells. As that study records: Samples came from healthy Finnish infants during open corrective cardiac surgery. Related research reported highly overlapping thymic repertoires among unrelated individuals.

Input material: thymocytes. This TCR was recovered from a boy under two years old with a congenital heart defect. V and J are TRBV28 and TRBJ1-5; TRBD1 matches 8 bases. The CDR3 nucleotides are TGTGCCAGCAGTTTATGCGGGGACAGGCAAATGGATAATCAGCCCCAGCATTTT. Its translation is CASSLCGDRQMDNQPQHF.